These T cell receptor beta chains were read from a single sample in a study of T-cell memory formation after mild COVID-19. TCRdb re-called the 5' RACE reads through MiXCR, storing one row per CDR3 protein. The table includes over 120,000 distinct CDR3 sequences, over 15% detected once. The sequencing input was PBMCs or a T cell subset sorted from them (not recorded which). Receptors were obtained from an adult woman who had mild COVID-19 (a few samples of this study predate the infection). Cell type and time point are not known. CDR3s include the opening cysteine and the closing phenylalanine or tryptophan. D genes are given only for firm matches. The size field is filled for only some rows; it gives once, few, many or a size class.

>TRBJ2-3|NA|TRBV9|TRBD2
TGTGCCAGCAGCGTAGAGGGACTAGCGGGATACACAGATACGCAGTATTTT
CASSVEGLAGYTDTQYF
>TRBJ2-1|many|TRBV5-1|NA
TGCGCCAGCGCCCCGGTTGGGAGTATCTATGAGCAGTTCTTC
CASAPVGSIYEQFF
>TRBJ2-5|NA|TRBV7-6|TRBD2
TGTGCCAGCAGCTTAGCCACTAGCGGGGGGAACCAAGAGACCCAGTACTTC
CASSLATSGGNQETQYF
>TRBJ2-7|few|TRBV4-2|TRBD2
TGTGCCAGCAGCCAAGATAGGGTAGCGGGAACAGAGCAGTACTTC
CASSQDRVAGTEQYF
>TRBJ2-1|NA|TRBV7-6|TRBD1
TGTGCCAGCAGCCCCCGGACAGGGAACTCCTACAATGAGCAGTTCTTC
CASSPRTGNSYNEQFF
>TRBJ2-3|few|TRBV29-1|NA
TGCAGCGTGCGTCCTACGACTAGGGGGGATACGCAGTATTTT
CSVRPTTRGDTQYF
>TRBJ2-7|few|TRBV27|NA
TGTGCCAGCAGTTTAGTCCCTTTAACAGGGTCCCAGCAGTACTTC
CASSLVPLTGSQQYF
>TRBJ2-3|few|TRBV4-3|NA
TGCGCCAGCAGCCAAGTTGCGGGATCGGGCACAGATACGCAGTATTTT
CASSQVAGSGTDTQYF
>TRBJ1-5|NA|TRBV6-6|TRBD1
TGTGCCAGCCGGGACAGGGAGGCCAATCAGCCCCAGCATTTT
CASRDREANQPQHF
>TRBJ2-7|NA|TRBV27|NA
TGTGCCAGCACCGGACTCAGGGGTCCCTCCTACGAGCAGTACTTC
CASTGLRGPSYEQYF